Below, 27 T cell receptor beta chains from the same sample are listed, as sequenced in a study of tumor-infiltrating lymphocytes in primary liver carcinoma. Investigators took RNA and DNA out together from 20-30 mg of unsorted bulk tissue. A primer in the constant region served to generate TCR beta cDNA from 450 to 600 ng of total RNA. Researchers made the TCR beta libraries by running three nested multiplex PCR rounds with slightly modified ARM-PCR. The two initial PCR rounds, ten to eleven cycles each, used TRBV1-TRBV30 forward and C-beta reverse primers. TCRdb called the multiplex PCR reads again in MiXCR, with one record for every CDR3 protein. The table includes tens of thousands of distinct CDR3 sequences, approximately 70% detected once. Sequencing input: liver tumor tissue from sampling region 2. Subset given: tumor region T2, inferior pole. The source is a man aged 40-50 years with primary liver carcinoma and hepatitis B virus infection.

CDR3 amino acids: CASSQGTGTDTQYF. The CDR3 DNA reads as TGTGCCAGCAGCCAGGGGACCGGCACAGATACGCAGTATTTT. This sequence joins TRBV9 and TRBJ2-3, with D possibly matching TRBD1 (6 bases). Between the trimmed V and J ends, which lost 4 bases and 1 base, there was a span of 10 bases. The CDR3 is made up of 14 amino acids. Germline V gene sequence: CDR1 SGDLS, CDR2 YYNGEE.

This chain joins TRBV10-3 and TRBJ1-5, with D tentatively TRBD1 (6 bases). V was shortened by 5 bases and J by 6 bases, with 11 bases between the two germline ends. Germline CDR1 and CDR2: ENHRY and SYGVKD. The length of the CDR3 is 13 residues. The CDR3 nucleotides read TGTGCCATCAGTAGGTCGACAGGTCAGCCCCAGCATTTT. Its translation is CAISRSTGQPQHF.

Of note for this clonotype: The CDR3 carries no conserved terminal phenylalanine or tryptophan, so it likely arises from a read error. The V call is TRBV6-5, the J call TRBJ2-1; D remains ambiguous. Trimming took off 2 bases at V and 8 bases at J, with 4 bases between the two ends. The CDR3 is 11 amino acids. The germline CDR1 and CDR2 sequences are MNHEY and SVGAGI. CDR3 protein: CASSYVDEQFL. In nucleotides, the CDR3 is TGTGCCAGCAGTTACGTGGATGAGCAGTTCCTA.

In the case of this clonotype: Lacking the conserved final phenylalanine or tryptophan, this CDR3 likely reflects a read error. The chain carries TRBV29-1 and TRBJ2-5, with 8 bases fitting TRBD1. Germline trimming cut 7 bases from V and 7 bases from J; bases unmatched to any gene: 11. CDR3 length equals 13 residues. The germline V gene has CDR1 SQVTM and CDR2 ANQGSEA. In DNA form, the CDR3 reads TGCAGCGCCCCACGAGGACAGGGAGGGACCCAGTACCTT. This gives the protein CSAPRGQGGTQYL.

To note about this clonotype: Germline and junction disagree at one end, which may indicate a read error. V usage is TRBV6-1 and J usage is TRBJ2-2; D may be TRBD2 (6 bases). This CDR3 is 13 amino acids long. Per germline, CDR1 MNHNS and CDR2 SASEGT. DNA of the CDR3: TGTGCCAACAGTGCGGGGTTCACCGGGGAACTGTTTTTT. Translation: CANSAGFTGELFF.

The chain joins TRBV29-1 to TRBJ1-1; maybe TRBD1 (5 bases). This CDR3 has 12 residues. The germline V gene has CDR1 SQVTM and CDR2 ANQGSEA. Here the CDR3 reads CTVRWGATEAFF. DNA for the CDR3: TGCACTGTTCGATGGGGCGCTACTGAAGCTTTCTTT.

As regards this clonotype: One end of the junction varies from germline; a read error may be responsible. The rearrangement uses TRBV5-4 and TRBJ2-3, with 7 bases lining up with TRBD2. Germline CDR1 SGHNT, CDR2 YYREEE (reference sequence). The CDR3 is 16 residues long. In nucleotides, the CDR3 is TGTGCCAGCAGCCTGCTTGTGGGAGGGCCCACAGATACACAGTATTTT. Encoded protein: CASSLLVGGPTDTQYF.

Comment on this clonotype: Compared with germline, one end of the junction differs, possibly owing to a read error. The J gene is TRBJ2-1, the V gene TRBV29-1; the match to TRBD2 covers 7 bases. Looked up from germline, CDR1 is SQVTM and CDR2 is ANQGSEA. This CDR3 region has 13 residues. CDR3 protein: CNVGGGVTNELFF. Written as DNA, the CDR3 is TGCAACGTTGGGGGGGGAGTCACCAATGAGCTGTTCTTC.

Regarding this clonotype: Because the CDR3 is missing its conserved closing phenylalanine or tryptophan, this is likely a read error. The chain carries TRBV5-4 and TRBJ1-1; tentative D call: TRBD1 (6 bases). Germline lookup yields CDR1 SGHNT and CDR2 YYREEE (reference sequence). The CDR3 consists of 14 residues. The CDR3 sequence: CAGRSGQGTIEAFN. In DNA, the CDR3 is TGTGCCGGCAGATCCGGGCAGGGGACTATTGAAGCTTTCAAT.

This clonotype occurred many times. This chain links TRBV19 with TRBJ1-2; D is unclear. CDR3 length equals 15 residues. V was clipped by 6 bases and J by 7 bases, with 21 bases between them. The germline gives CDR1 LNHDA, CDR2 SQIVND (reference sequence). CDR3 region: CASRSPQPDIGGYTF. As DNA, the CDR3 is TGTGCCAGTAGGTCGCCACAGCCGGATATCGGTGGCTACACCTTC. Filled out from reference TRBV19 and TRBJ1-2, the complete variable domain reads DGGITQSPKYLFRKEGQNVTLSCEQNLNHDAMYWYRQDPGQGLRLIYYSQIVNDFQKGDIAEGYSVSREKKESFPLTVTSAQKNPTAFYLCASRSPQPDIGGYTFGSGTRLTVV.

As for this clonotype: A single base separates this from a much larger clone, so it may be a read error. The rearrangement links TRBV30 to TRBJ1-5; 8 bases are shared with TRBD1. Looked up from germline, CDR1 is GTSNPN and CDR2 is SVGIG (reference sequence). The CDR3 covers 14 residues. CDR3 residues: CVWSGQGSNQPRHF. In DNA form, the CDR3 reads TGTGTCTGGAGTGGACAGGGTAGCAATCAGCCCCGGCATTTT.

As for this clonotype: As the CDR3 is not closed by the conserved phenylalanine or tryptophan, this likely results from a read error. The V call is TRBV6-5, the J call TRBJ1-1; 9 bases fit TRBD1. V lost 5 bases, J lost 10 bases, and 8 bases stayed unmatched. The CDR3 is 13 amino acids. From germline, CDR1 is MNHEY and CDR2 SVGAGI. The CDR3 DNA sequence: TGTGCCAGCAGTAGGACAGGGGAAACGGGAGCTTTCTTA. The encoded protein is CASSRTGETGAFL.

Many counts were recorded for this clonotype. The V gene is TRBV6-2 or TRBV6-3, the J gene TRBJ2-1; 8 positions match TRBD1. The V and J ends lost 6 bases and 3 bases, in that order; junction bases with no gene match: 7. The CDR3 runs 15 residues. Germline V gene lookup returns CDR1 MNHEY and CDR2 SVGEGT. The CDR3 region is CASSLLDRGYNEQFF. The CDR3 coding sequence is TGTGCCAGCAGCTTACTCGACAGGGGCTACAATGAGCAGTTCTTC.

A remark on this clonotype: A clone one base away is much larger, so this may be a read error. This chain links TRBV5-1 with TRBJ2-2; TRBD2 agrees at 9 bases. The CDR3 loop spans 15 amino acids. Germline values: CDR1 SGHRS, CDR2 YFSETQ. V was clipped by 4 bases and J by 5 bases; unmatched bases: 6. Written as DNA, the CDR3 is TGCGCCAGCAGCCATGAGACTAGCGGTACCGGGGAGCTGTTTTTT. It specifies CASSHETSGTGELFF. The variable domain in full, completed from reference TRBV5-1 and TRBJ2-2, reads KAGVTQTPRYLIKTRGQQVTLSCSPISGHRSVSWYQQTPGQGLQFLFEYFSETQRNKGNFPGRFSGRQFSNSRSEMNVSTLELGDSALYLCASSHETSGTGELFFGEGSRLTVL.

With regard to this clonotype: At one end, the junction sequence differs from germline, possibly due to a read error. The chain employs TRBV30 and TRBJ2-4; 7 bases are a match to TRBD2. Per the germline V gene, CDR1 is GTSNPN and CDR2 is SVGIG (reference sequence). CDR3 size: 15 residues. The DNA for the CDR3 is TGTGCCCGGAGCGAGGGAGGGCTTGGCAGAAACATTCAGTACTTC. Its translation is CARSEGGLGRNIQYF.

Notes on this clonotype: One end of the junction does not line up with germline, which may come from a read error. This sequence joins TRBV11-2 and TRBJ2-6; TRBD1 matches at 8 bases. This CDR3 spans 21 amino acids. Germline-derived CDR1 and CDR2 are SGHAT and FQNNGV. The CDR3 sequence is CASSMVGDRGISLSGTNVLTF. Written as DNA, the CDR3 is TGTGCCAGCAGCATGGTGGGAGACAGGGGCATTTCCCTCTCTGGGACCAACGTCCTGACCTTC.

With regard to this clonotype: Sequence at one end of the junction differs from germline and may be a read error. The CDR3 region has the DNA TGTGCCGGCAGCTTCGACAAGACCCAGTACTTC. This codes for CAGSFDKTQYF. V gene TRBV5-1 combines with J gene TRBJ2-5; the D is unclear. Germline V CDR1 and CDR2: SGHRS, YFSETQ. This CDR3 has 11 amino acids.

With respect to this clonotype: The junction differs from germline at one of its ends, possibly a read error. The V gene is TRBV6-6, the J gene TRBJ1-6; 8 nucleotides agree with TRBD1. This CDR3 contains 14 residues. The germline V gene has CDR1 MNHNY and CDR2 SVGAGI (reference sequence). The CDR3 sequence: CSSTHTGGSSPFHF. CDR3 nucleotides: TGTTCCAGCACCCACACAGGGGGAAGTTCACCCTTCCACTTT.

In the case of this clonotype: This likely comes from a read error, as the CDR3 has no conserved phenylalanine or tryptophan at its end. The V call is TRBV6-1, the J call TRBJ2-6; 7 nucleotides agree with TRBD2. Germline-derived CDR1 and CDR2 are MNHNS and SASEGT. V dropped 11 bases and J dropped 2; count of bases not matched to a gene: 12. This CDR3 has 16 residues. This CDR3 reads CAGTGTGGAGANVLTV. CDR3 nucleotide sequence: TGTGCCGGTACCGGGACGGGGGGTGCTGGGGCCAACGTCCTGACTGTC.

On this clonotype: In this CDR3 the conserved last residue, phenylalanine or tryptophan, is missing, so a read error is likely. V gene TRBV5-4 combines with J gene TRBJ2-3; D ambiguous. V lost 3 bases and J lost 4, with 9 bases in between. The CDR3 totals 13 residues. Germline-derived CDR1 and CDR2 are SGHNT and YYREEE (reference sequence). CDR3 nucleotide sequence: TGTGCCAGCAGCTCCCGACGGGCAGATACGCAGTATTTG. Translating it yields CASSSRRADTQYL.

Comment on this clonotype: The junction departs from germline at one end; a sequencing error may be responsible. The chain carries TRBV11-1 and TRBJ1-2; 7 bases map to TRBD1. CDR1 SGHAT and CDR2 FQDESV come from the germline V gene (reference sequence). This CDR3 has 14 residues. The CDR3 DNA is TGTATCAGCAGCCCCCCAGGGACAGACTATGGTTACACCTTC. This gives the protein CISSPPGTDYGYTF.

This clonotype was recorded at least ten times. The rearrangement links TRBV11-2 to TRBJ1-4; the D is unclear. V shed 9 bases and J shed 10 bases, with 18 bases lying between them. The germline V gene encodes CDR1 SGHAT and CDR2 FQNNGV. The CDR3 totals 13 residues. The CDR3 spells CASSQTTRAKLFF. The CDR3 DNA is TGTGCCAGTAGCCAAACCACGAGGGCAAAACTGTTTTTT.

The chain couples TRBV6-1 to TRBJ1-1; 7 nucleotides line up with TRBD1. CDR1 MNHNS and CDR2 SASEGT come from the germline V gene. The J segment lost 4 bases and the V segment lost 9 bases, leaving 8 bases of the junction unmatched. The CDR3 contains 13 residues. This CDR3 is CARNESGGTEAFF. The DNA for the CDR3 is TGTGCCAGGAATGAGTCAGGGGGCACTGAAGCTTTCTTT.

This clonotype appeared once. A read error may produce the germline difference seen at one junction end. This sequence joins TRBV5-1 and TRBJ2-1; 10 nucleotides align to TRBD1. Per the germline V gene, CDR1 is SGHRS and CDR2 is YFSETQ. This CDR3 contains 13 residues. The CDR3 DNA reads as TGCGCCGGCAGCTTGACAGGGGGCAATGAGCAGTTATTC. Translated: CAGSLTGGNEQLF.

On this clonotype itself: An end of the junction differs from the germline gene, which may be a read error. The chain combines TRBV6-5 with TRBJ1-2; D is unresolved. Germline V lookup: CDR1 MNHEY, CDR2 SVGAGI. The CDR3 has 15 residues. CDR3 in amino acids: CASSYDGIGSIGYTF. As DNA, the CDR3 is TGTGCCAGTAGTTACGACGGGATAGGGAGCATCGGCTACACCTTC.

For this clonotype: At one end, the junction sequence differs from germline, possibly due to a read error. The gene calls are TRBV4-1 and TRBJ1-1, with no clear D. Germline V gene lookup returns CDR1 MGHRA and CDR2 YSYEKL. The CDR3 is 13 residues long. The DNA of the CDR3 is TGCGCCAGTAGCCAGGCCCTCAGAGGGTTCCCTCTCTTT. Translating gives CASSQALRGFPLF.

Note on this clonotype: The junction shows a germline mismatch at one end, possibly a read error. This sequence joins TRBV11-1 and TRBJ2-1; D not certain. Germline values: CDR1 SGHAT, CDR2 FQDESV (reference sequence). The CDR3 extends over 13 amino acids. The CDR3 sequence is CASSVGLNNEQLF. The DNA for the CDR3 is TGTGCCAGCAGCGTTGGCCTGAACAATGAGCAGCTCTTT.